This record concerns one T cell receptor (beta chain) sequence. Its antigen remains unidentified. The treatment was: oral pan-JAK inhibitor, 5-10 mg twice daily. Collected material from alopecia areata patients comprised lesional scalp punch biopsies and peripheral blood. Sorting separated CD4+ and CD8+ T cells out of PBMCs. This specimen comes from a study of CD8+ T cells in alopecia areata. General study points: For patients receiving tofacitinib, scalp clonality and expanded CD8+ clones among the top 100 significantly decreased. In scalp and blood, many expanded lesional clones persisted during tofacitinib.

Extracted RNA was reverse transcribed, and the resulting cDNA served as sequencing template. Assay: immunoSEQ multiplex PCR; the TCRdb copy retains only in-frame clones and omits some. Among approximately 170,000 clones listed, 45% to 65% were seen once. The CDR3 loop spans 13 amino acids. Trimming at V came to 2 bases and at J to 4 bases, leaving 3 bases not matched to a gene. Germline values: CDR1 GTSNPN, CDR2 SVGIG (reference sequence). The chain employs TRBV30 and TRBJ2-5, with 8 bases identical to TRBD2. This sequence originates from a human donor with alopecia areata. The input for sequencing was CD4+ T cells sorted from blood, taken at week 4, from a patient treated with tofacitinib. The DNA for the CDR3 is TGTGCCTGGAGTAGAGCGGGAGCAGAGACCCAGTACTTC. Protein: CAWSRAGAETQYF.